What follows are 10 T cell receptor beta chains derived from one specimen sequenced in a study of shared clonotypes between healthy human individuals. Profiled with immunoSEQ multiplex PCR; TCRdb holds only in-frame clones, not every one. The sample includes more than 850,000 clones, roughly 74% of them seen just once. Sequences were obtained from memory CD4+ T cells from PBMCs. As for subset: CD45RA-negative fraction. These receptors originate from a man aged 18 to 29 in good health. Some clones in this sample may be carry-over from other donors' samples.

The table lists this clone with a few counts. This chain links TRBV5-6 with TRBJ2-5; D remains unclear. This CDR3 contains 11 residues. Trimming shortened V by 1 base and J by 5 bases, and 3 bases separated the two germline ends. Germline V CDR1 and CDR2: SGHDT, YYEEEE. CDR3 DNA sequence: TGTGCCAGCAGCTTGTTTGAGACCCAGTACTTC. Translating it yields CASSLFETQYF.

Only a few counts were recorded for this clone. In DNA form, the CDR3 reads TGTGCCAGTAGTACAGGCCTCACAGATACGCAGTATTTT. As protein: CASSTGLTDTQYF. The chain recombines TRBV19 with TRBJ2-3; D gene uncertain. The CDR3 is 13 residues long. CDR1 and CDR2 (germline): LNHDA, SQIVND (reference sequence). Between the trimmed V and J ends, which lost 4 bases and 2 bases, there was a span of 7 bases.

In the case of this clone: Other DNA sequences in the sample encode the same CDR3. This chain joins TRBV10-3 and TRBJ2-3; D is possibly TRBD2 (6 bases). V was cut by 4 bases and J by 1 base, with 6 bases left in between. The CDR3 length is 13 residues. Per germline, CDR1 ENHRY and CDR2 SYGVKD. The DNA for the CDR3 is TGTGCCATCAGTGGGGGGGGCACAGATACGCAGTATTTT. Its protein product is CAISGGGTDTQYF.

J is TRBJ2-1 and V is TRBV7-2; 12 bases match TRBD2. The CDR3 has 16 residues. CDR1 and CDR2 (germline): SGHTA, FQGNSA. Germline trimming cut 0 bases from V and 6 bases from J; bases unmatched to any gene: 3. The DNA for the CDR3 is TGTGCCAGCAGCTTAGCGGGGACTAGCGGGCCCAATGAGCAGTTCTTC. It specifies CASSLAGTSGPNEQFF.

The V and J genes are TRBV29-1 and TRBJ1-1; D is unclear. Germline CDR1 reads SQVTM; CDR2 reads ANQGSEA. The CDR3 totals 12 residues. V was trimmed by 3 bases and J by 5 bases, leaving 10 bases between them. The CDR3 coding sequence is TGCAGCGTTGACCCGGGAAGGACTGAAGCTTTCTTT. Amino acids: CSVDPGRTEAFF.

This clone was detected only a few times. This rearrangement joins TRBV30 to TRBJ1-5; D remains unclear. Germline loops: CDR1 GTSNPN, CDR2 SVGIG (reference sequence). This CDR3 is 13 amino acids long. Trimming cost V 2 bases and J 6 bases, with 11 bases left between them. The CDR3 sequence is CAWSLAVGQPQHF. CDR3 nucleotide sequence: TGTGCCTGGAGTTTGGCTGTCGGTCAGCCCCAGCATTTT.

V is TRBV28 and J is TRBJ2-2; no reliable D call. Germline V gene data show CDR1 as MDHEN and CDR2 as SYDVKM. The CDR3 totals 13 residues. Trimming left V 5 bases short and J 0 bases short, with 4 bases between. The CDR3 is CASSTPNTGELFF. In DNA form, the CDR3 reads TGTGCCAGCAGTACACCGAACACCGGGGAGCTGTTTTTT. Complete variable domain (other parts from reference TRBV28 and TRBJ2-2): DVKVTQSSRYLVKRTGEKVFLECVQDMDHENMFWYRQDPGLGLRLIYFSYDVKMKEKGDIPEGYSVSREKKERFSLILESASTNQTSMYLCASSTPNTGELFFGEGSRLTVL.

The rearrangement uses TRBV30 and TRBJ1-4, with D perhaps TRBD1 (6 bases). Between the trimmed V and J ends, which lost 3 bases and 8 bases, there was a span of 13 bases. The CDR3 contains 13 residues. Germline values: CDR1 GTSNPN, CDR2 SVGIG (reference sequence). The CDR3 sequence: CAWRSGVVEKLFF. The CDR3 DNA sequence: TGTGCCTGGAGGTCAGGGGTAGTGGAAAAACTGTTTTTT.

This chain connects TRBV27 to TRBJ1-2; possible D gene TRBD1, 6 bases. The CDR3 has 16 residues. V lost 6 bases, J lost 2 bases, and 19 bases lay in between. In germline, CDR1 is MNHEY, CDR2 SMNVEV (reference sequence). CDR3 sequence: CASRPWGGRKNYGYTF. The DNA for the CDR3 is TGTGCCAGCAGACCCTGGGGGGGCAGAAAGAACTATGGCTACACCTTC.

This chain links TRBV4-2 with TRBJ1-4, with TRBD1 matching 7 bases. V shed 2 bases, J shed 0 bases, and the junction held 3 bases outside the gene matches. Germline loops: CDR1 LGHNA, CDR2 YNFKEQ. This CDR3 is 16 amino acids long. The CDR3 loop is CASSQTGAATNEKLFF. The CDR3 region has the DNA TGTGCCAGCAGCCAAACAGGGGCGGCAACTAATGAAAAACTGTTTTTT.